This is a list of T cell receptor beta chains from one sample in a study of OX40 agonist ivuxolimab in advanced cancers. The table came from immunoSEQ multiplex PCR; TCRdb's copy has only in-frame clones and leaves some out. The sample contains approximately 89,000 clones, approximately 91% of which appear only once. Specimen: CD4+ or CD8+ T cells sorted from blood, collected in a trial of the OX40 agonist ivuxolimab. The receptor source for this set is an adult with an advanced solid tumor such as melanoma, head and neck, liver or kidney cancer. Each CDR3 is given with its conserved first and last residue. D genes are given only for firm matches. Rows give clone size only sometimes, using once, few, many, or a class for an expanded clone.

D gene	CDR3 length	V gene	clone size	J gene	CDR3 DNA	CDR3 protein
TRBD1	14	TRBV9	NA	TRBJ1-3	TGTGCCAGCAGCGTCGGGACAGGAAGAAACACCATATATTTT	CASSVGTGRNTIYF
TRBD1	13	TRBV11-3	NA	TRBJ2-5	TGTGCCAGCAGCTCCGGACAGGGAGAGACCCAGTACTTC	CASSSGQGETQYF
NA	14	TRBV5-1	NA	TRBJ2-3	TGCGCCAGCAGCTTGTCCGGGGAGACAGATACGCAGTATTTT	CASSLSGETDTQYF
TRBD1	15	TRBV6-6	once	TRBJ1-2	TGTGCCAGCAGGGTGGACAGGACGTGGTCCTATGGCTACACCTTC	CASRVDRTWSYGYTF
NA	15	TRBV5-1	NA	TRBJ2-6	TGCGCCAGCAGCCCATTCATCTCTGGGGCCAACGTCCTGACTTTC	CASSPFISGANVLTF
TRBD2	14	TRBV27	NA	TRBJ2-7	TGTGCCAGCAGTTTCAAGATCACTAGCGGGACCCTCTACTTC	CASSFKITSGTLYF
TRBD2	18	TRBV5-4	NA	TRBJ2-1	TGTGCCAGCAGTAACGGGGGGGCCTCGTCGAGCTCCTACAATGAGCAGTTCTTC	CASSNGGASSSSYNEQFF
NA	13	TRBV27	NA	TRBJ1-5	TGTGCCAGCAGGAACGGACGGGATCAGCCCCAGCATTTT	CASRNGRDQPQHF
NA	14	TRBV5-1	NA	TRBJ1-1	TGCGCCAGCAGCTTACCGGGGTCGGGCACTGAAGCTTTCTTT	CASSLPGSGTEAFF
NA	14	TRBV7-2	NA	TRBJ2-7	TGTGCCAGCAGCATAACAGGGCCCCCCTACGAGCAGTACTTC	CASSITGPPYEQYF
NA	11	TRBV28	NA	TRBJ1-4	TGTGCCAGCCTCAAGCTGGAAAAACTGTTTTTT	CASLKLEKLFF
NA	14	TRBV5-1	NA	TRBJ2-3	TGCGCCAGCAGCTTGGGGGTTTCCACAGATACGCAGTATTTT	CASSLGVSTDTQYF
NA	13	TRBV6-1	NA	TRBJ2-7	TGTGCCAGCAGTGTCCCCGGGACCTACGAGCAGTACTTC	CASSVPGTYEQYF
NA	15	TRBV30	NA	TRBJ2-1	TGTGCCTGGAGAAGAAGGGGGAGTAGGCACAATGAGCAGTTCTTC	CAWRRRGSRHNEQFF
TRBD2	16	TRBV5-1	NA	TRBJ2-1	TGCGCCAGCAGCTTGGATAGCGGGTTTTCCTACAATGAGCAGTTCTTC	CASSLDSGFSYNEQFF
NA	14	TRBV19	few	TRBJ1-5	TGTGCCAGCTCTTCCCAAGGTGGCAATCAGCCCCAGCATTTT	CASSSQGGNQPQHF
NA	14	TRBV5-5	NA	TRBJ1-1	TGTGCCAGCAGCTTGAAGGGGGAGAACACTGAAGCTTTCTTT	CASSLKGENTEAFF
TRBD2	14	TRBV2	NA	TRBJ2-1	TGTGCCAGCAGTGCGGGAGGGCCCCCCAATGAGCAGTTCTTC	CASSAGGPPNEQFF
TRBD1	14	TRBV7-9	NA	TRBJ2-7	TGTGCCAGCAGCTTTTGGGACAGGGCATACGAGCAGTACTTC	CASSFWDRAYEQYF
TRBD2	17	TRBV5-1	few	TRBJ2-7	TGCGCCAGCAGCTTGCCAGCTAGCGGGGGGGTCTCCTACGAGCAGTACTTC	CASSLPASGGVSYEQYF
TRBD2	15	TRBV7-9	once	TRBJ2-5	TGTGCCAGCAGCTTAGAACTAGCGGGGGCTTACGCCCAGTACTTC	CASSLELAGAYAQYF
NA	15	TRBV27	NA	TRBJ2-3	TGTGCCAGCACGGTATCGACTACCACACGCTTCACGCAGTATTTT	CASTVSTTTRFTQYF
NA	13	TRBV11-2	NA	TRBJ2-1	TGTGCCGGGTCGAATCTCCGAACGGGTGAGCAGTTCTTC	CAGSNLRTGEQFF
TRBD1	13	TRBV10-3	NA	TRBJ2-7	TGTGCCACCGTTGGAACAGGGGTAGGCGAGCAGTACTTC	CATVGTGVGEQYF
TRBD1	16	TRBV11-1	NA	TRBJ2-2	TGTGCCAGCAGCTTAGATCAGGGGGCGAACACCGGGGAGCTGTTTTTT	CASSLDQGANTGELFF
TRBD1	17	TRBV7-8	NA	TRBJ1-2	TGTGCCAGCAGCTCCTCCGTTGGCGCTGCAGGGGGGTATGGCTACACCTTC	CASSSSVGAAGGYGYTF
NA	12	TRBV2	NA	TRBJ2-5	TGTGCCAGCAGCTGGGAGGTAGAGACCCAGTACTTC	CASSWEVETQYF
NA	14	TRBV2	NA	TRBJ1-1	TGTGCCAGCAGTGGGGGACACCTGAACACTGAAGCTTTCTTT	CASSGGHLNTEAFF
NA	15	TRBV6-6	NA	TRBJ2-7	TGTGCCAGCAGTCATCAAACAGTCCGGCAGGGCGAGCAGTACTTC	CASSHQTVRQGEQYF
NA	13	TRBV29-1	NA	TRBJ2-2	TGCAGCGTTGCCAGGGAGTTAGCCGGGGAGCTGTTTTTT	CSVARELAGELFF
TRBD2	16	TRBV18	NA	TRBJ2-2	TGTGCCAGCTCACCAGGGCTAGCGGGAGTTACCGGGGAGCTGTTTTTT	CASSPGLAGVTGELFF